These T cell receptor beta chains were read from a single sample in a study of blood T cell repertoires in COVID-19. Produced via immunoSEQ multiplex PCR; TCRdb's table is partial and in-frame only. The data contain 280,000 or so clones, roughly 91% of them singletons. Sequenced sample: PBMCs or T cells enriched from blood (not recorded which). The receptors were sampled from a woman between 50 and 59 years old who had been exposed to COVID-19. Both conserved end residues are part of each CDR3. A D gene is named only where the DNA matches it firmly. The size of a clone is reported for some rows only, either as once, few or many, or as a class for expanded clones.

size	D	V	J	CDR3	DNA
.	.	TRBV7-8	TRBJ2-3	CASSLTMRNTDTQYF	TGTGCCAGCAGCTTAACGATGAGGAACACAGATACGCAGTATTTT
few	.	TRBV15	TRBJ1-2	CATSRQGINYGYTF	TGTGCCACCAGCAGACAGGGTATAAACTATGGCTACACCTTC
.	.	TRBV21-1	TRBJ1-6	CASSKVWLTGSSYNSPLHF	TGTGCCAGCAGCAAAGTGTGGCTTACAGGGAGCTCCTATAATTCACCCCTCCACTTT
.	TRBD1	TRBV4-1	TRBJ1-2	CASSQMGTGGYGYTF	TGCGCCAGCAGCCAGATGGGGACAGGGGGCTATGGCTACACCTTC
.	TRBD2	TRBV10-3	TRBJ2-2	CAISAHRSGTSGFANTGELFF	TGTGCCATCAGTGCACACAGAAGCGGGACTAGCGGTTTCGCGAACACCGGGGAGCTGTTTTTT
.	TRBD1	TRBV6-2/TRBV6-3	TRBJ2-7	CASSSLDRGLIHEQYF	TGTGCCAGCAGTTCATTGGACAGGGGGCTCATACACGAGCAGTACTTC
.	TRBD2	TRBV28	TRBJ2-3	CASSQRISGGSDTQYF	TGTGCCAGCAGTCAACGGATTAGCGGGGGGTCAGATACGCAGTATTTT
.	.	TRBV27	TRBJ2-7	CASSASYRFDEQYF	TGTGCCAGCAGTGCCAGCTACAGGTTTGACGAGCAGTACTTC
.	TRBD1	TRBV28	TRBJ1-5	CASSYSGGLGQPQHF	TGTGCCAGCAGTTACTCAGGGGGGCTCGGTCAGCCCCAGCATTTT
.	TRBD1	TRBV30	TRBJ2-7	CAWSEEGQAAPFNSYEQYF	TGTGCCTGGAGTGAAGAGGGACAGGCCGCCCCATTTAACTCCTACGAGCAGTACTTC
.	.	TRBV2	TRBJ1-6	CASSEGGTGIVGSSPLHF	TGTGCCAGCAGTGAAGGAGGAACAGGGATTGTTGGGTCGTCACCCCTCCACTTT
.	.	TRBV19	TRBJ2-5	CASSLDSRAQETQYF	TGTGCCAGTAGTTTGGACAGCCGCGCCCAAGAGACCCAGTACTTC
.	TRBD1	TRBV19	TRBJ2-7	CASSIYRDSNRGGSYEQYF	TGTGCCAGTAGTATTTATCGCGACTCGAACAGGGGTGGCTCCTACGAGCAGTACTTC
.	.	TRBV18	TRBJ1-2	CASSPRAESNYGYTF	TGTGCCAGCTCACCACGGGCAGAGTCTAACTATGGCTACACCTTC
once	TRBD1	TRBV15	TRBJ1-5	CATRGGQESQPQHF	TGTGCCACCAGAGGGGGACAGGAGAGCCAGCCCCAGCATTTT
.	.	TRBV19	TRBJ1-2	CASSRGAAGYGYTF	TGTGCCAGTAGTAGGGGGGCAGCGGGGTATGGCTACACCTTC
few	.	TRBV27	TRBJ1-1	CASSLSGGDEAFF	TGTGCCAGCAGTTTATCAGGGGGAGATGAGGCTTTCTTT
.	.	TRBV2	TRBJ1-4	CASRKGGGGNEKLFF	TGTGCCAGCAGGAAGGGGGGAGGGGGTAATGAAAAACTGTTTTTT
.	TRBD2	TRBV25-1	TRBJ2-5	CASSVLAGPQETQYF	TGTGCCAGCAGTGTCCTAGCGGGACCCCAAGAGACCCAGTACTTC
.	.	TRBV7-9	TRBJ2-5	CASSSPSIGQRSQETQYF	TGTGCCAGCAGCTCGCCGAGTATCGGACAGCGATCTCAAGAGACCCAGTACTTC
once	TRBD1	TRBV18	TRBJ1-5	CASSPGQSNQPQHF	TGTGCCAGCTCACCGGGACAGAGCAATCAGCCCCAGCATTTT
.	TRBD1	TRBV14	TRBJ1-1	CASSQDWSTGRAFF	TGTGCCAGCAGCCAAGATTGGTCGACAGGGCGGGCTTTCTTT
.	TRBD1	TRBV28	TRBJ2-7	CASSSKSRDRAYEQYF	TGTGCCAGCAGTTCCAAATCCCGGGACAGGGCCTACGAGCAGTACTTC
.	.	TRBV2	TRBJ1-1	CASSNMGVEAFF	TGTGCCAGCAGTAATATGGGAGTTGAAGCTTTCTTT
.	TRBD1	TRBV4-1	TRBJ1-5	CASSPRSGTGYQPQHF	TGCGCCAGCAGCCCCCGCTCCGGGACAGGTTATCAACCCCAGCATTTT